This entry concerns a single T cell receptor (beta chain). The antigen is unknown. Clones were read by immunoSEQ multiplex PCR, and TCRdb kept only the in-frame ones, dropping some. The sample consists of 80,000 to 95,000 clones, approximately 80% of them appearing once. This specimen comes from a study of radiotherapy plus CTLA-4 blockade in lung cancer. The wider study: Of all patients, about 17% responded objectively and approximately 31% showed disease control. Study observations and caveats: After radiotherapy and ipilimumab, tumor-derived clones expanded in peripheral blood. Dynamics of early blood T cell clones, together with interferon-beta, were reportedly the best predictors of response.

This CDR3 spans 14 amino acids. The V and J ends lost 2 bases and 8 bases, in that order; junction bases with no gene match: 6. Germline V lookup: CDR1 SGHNT, CDR2 YYREEE (reference sequence). The source is a human donor with non-small cell lung cancer that progressed on radiotherapy plus ipilimumab. The sequences come from peripheral blood, collected from a patient treated with radiotherapy plus ipilimumab. The V call is TRBV5-4, the J call TRBJ1-2; 10 positions agree with TRBD1. This CDR3 reads CASSFGQGVGGYTF. Here the CDR3 DNA reads TGTGCCAGCAGCTTTGGACAGGGGGTAGGAGGCTACACCTTC.